These 7 T cell receptor beta chains were all obtained from the same sample, sequenced in a study of regulatory T cells in long-lasting Graves disease. With iRepertoire HTBI primers and Arm-PCR of CDR3 regions, TCR beta libraries were built. Via MiXCR, TCRdb re-called the multiplex PCR reads, giving one row per CDR3 protein. The sample includes around 450,000 distinct CDR3 sequences, 20% to 25% seen only once; the top ten take roughly 7%. Time point given: persistent/refractory GD, antithyroid drugs over 5 years with positive TRAb. PBMC-extracted RNA yielded the TCR library. The sequencing here drew on peripheral blood mononuclear cells (PBMCs), taken when the disease was refractory, from a patient treated with antithyroid drugs. The receptors here all came from a female donor with Graves disease.

The chain joins TRBV18 to TRBJ2-7; 10 nucleotides match TRBD1. Trimming took 2 bases from V and 5 from J; bases not matched to a gene: 0. Per the germline V gene, CDR1 is KGHSH and CDR2 is LQKENI. The length of the CDR3 is 13 residues. This chain's CDR3 is CASSPGTGDEQYF. The CDR3 bases are TGTGCCAGCTCACCAGGGACAGGGGACGAGCAGTACTTC.

DNA for the CDR3: TGTGCCAGCAGTCGGACAGGGGAGAATGAGCAGTTCTTC. Its protein is CASSRTGENEQFF. The chain couples TRBV2 to TRBJ2-1; the match to TRBD1 covers 9 bases. The CDR3 runs to 13 residues. Trimming at V came to 5 bases and at J to 7 bases, leaving 3 bases not matched to a gene. Per the germline V gene, CDR1 is SNHLY and CDR2 is FYNNEI.

This clonotype was observed a handful of times. The chain combines TRBV12-3 or TRBV12-4 with TRBJ1-1, with D unclear. CDR3 length: 14 amino acids. V shed 3 bases and J shed 0 bases, with 8 bases lying between them. CDR3 nucleotides: TGTGCCAGCAGTTTCCCCAGACTGAACACTGAAGCTTTCTTT. Its protein is CASSFPRLNTEAFF.

This clonotype showed up many times. This chain uses TRBV12-3 or TRBV12-4 with TRBJ2-7; no firm D call. This CDR3 has 15 residues. Trimming stripped 1 base from V and 3 bases from J, with 13 bases between. This chain's CDR3 is CASSLGPVEDYEQYF. The CDR3 DNA is TGTGCCAGCAGTTTAGGGCCAGTCGAGGACTACGAGCAGTACTTC.

The rearrangement joins TRBV12-3 or TRBV12-4 to TRBJ1-1; tentatively, D is TRBD1 (6 bases). The CDR3 is made up of 14 amino acids. Trimming took off 5 bases at V and 2 bases at J, with 12 bases between the two ends. For the CDR3, the DNA is TGTGCCAGCAGTATGGGGGCTAGAAACACTGAAGCTTTCTTT. Amino acid sequence: CASSMGARNTEAFF.

The chain employs TRBV7-2 and TRBJ2-7, with D possibly being TRBD1 (6 bases). Per germline, CDR1 SGHTA and CDR2 FQGNSA. Trimming took 3 bases from V and 2 from J, leaving 14 bases between them. The CDR3 covers 15 residues. This CDR3 is CASSFRDTTPYEQYF. DNA for the CDR3: TGTGCCAGCAGCTTTCGGGACACCACCCCCTACGAGCAGTACTTC.

Points on this clonotype: A read error may be the cause here, since a much bigger clone is one base away. In this CDR3 the conserved last residue, phenylalanine or tryptophan, is missing, so a read error is likely. The chain couples TRBV6-2 or TRBV6-3 to TRBJ2-2, with D tentatively TRBD1 (6 bases). Germline V gene sequence: CDR1 MNHEY, CDR2 SVGEGT. V lost 6 bases and J lost 7, with 24 bases in between. The CDR3 runs 17 residues. The CDR3 here is CASRKRDTQTNVGELFL. The CDR3, as DNA: TGTGCCAGCAGAAAAAGGGACACCCAGACTAATGTCGGGGAGCTGTTTCTT.